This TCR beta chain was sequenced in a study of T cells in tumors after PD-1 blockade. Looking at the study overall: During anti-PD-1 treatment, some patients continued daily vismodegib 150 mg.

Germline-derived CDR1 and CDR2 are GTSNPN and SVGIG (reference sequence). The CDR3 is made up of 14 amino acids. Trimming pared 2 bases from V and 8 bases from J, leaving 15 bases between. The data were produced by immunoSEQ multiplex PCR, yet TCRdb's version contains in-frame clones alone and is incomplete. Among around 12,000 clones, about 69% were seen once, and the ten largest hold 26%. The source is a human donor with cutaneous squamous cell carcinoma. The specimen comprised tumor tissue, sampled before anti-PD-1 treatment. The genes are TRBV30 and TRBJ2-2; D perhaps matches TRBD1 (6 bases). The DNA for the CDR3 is TGTGCCTGGAGTTCCGACAGGCCGCCTGGGGAGCTGTTTTTT. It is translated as CAWSSDRPPGELFF.